This T cell receptor beta chain comes out of a study of blood T cell repertoires in COVID-19. In the original analysis: By means of reference gene primer amplification, nucleated cell counts were estimated. The assay was immunoSEQ multiplex PCR, and TCRdb's table has in-frame clones only and misses some. Clonal size and the V and J genes are those of that table, whereas D and trimming came from the DNA. The data show 500,000 to 600,000 clones, approximately 91% seen once. This CDR3 is built from 18 residues. Trimming cost V 0 bases and J 4 bases; bases outside gene matches: 9. Germline CDR1 SGDLS, CDR2 YYNGEE.

The V call is TRBV9, the J call TRBJ2-2; 10 bases agree with TRBD1. Input material: peripheral blood. The receptor's source is a woman in her 50s with COVID-19, enrolled during active disease. The CDR3 is CASSVGTGGMRATGELFF. The CDR3 DNA reads as TGTGCCAGCAGCGTAGGGACAGGGGGAATGCGAGCCACCGGGGAGCTGTTTTTT.